The sequence of this TCR beta chain was determined in a study of cytomegalovirus exposure and HLA in healthy donors. Some clones are missing from TCRdb's copy, which holds only in-frame ones; the method was immunoSEQ multiplex PCR. Seen here are some 160,000 clones, around 90% observed once, and the top ten hold 2.5% to 3%. This clone was observed a handful of times. This TCR derives from a man between 18 and 35 years old in good health and CMV-seronegative. The sample was PBMCs.

The CDR3 nucleotides read TGTGCCAGCAGTTCCGCGAACACCATATATTTT. Its protein product is CASSSANTIYF. The chain joins TRBV6-5 to TRBJ1-3, with D hard to call. V lost 4 bases and J lost 7, with 5 bases in between. The CDR3 contains 11 residues. Looked up from germline, CDR1 is MNHEY and CDR2 is SVGAGI.